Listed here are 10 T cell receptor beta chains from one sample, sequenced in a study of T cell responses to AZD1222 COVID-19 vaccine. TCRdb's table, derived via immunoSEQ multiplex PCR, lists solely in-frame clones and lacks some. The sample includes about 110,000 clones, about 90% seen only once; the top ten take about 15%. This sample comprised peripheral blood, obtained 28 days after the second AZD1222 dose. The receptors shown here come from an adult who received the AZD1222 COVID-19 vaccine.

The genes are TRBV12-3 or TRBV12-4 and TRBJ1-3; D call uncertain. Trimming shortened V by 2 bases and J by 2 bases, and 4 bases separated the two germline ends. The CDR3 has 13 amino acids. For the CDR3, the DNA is TGTGCCAGCAGTTTAATTGCTGGAAACACCATATATTTT. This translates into CASSLIAGNTIYF.

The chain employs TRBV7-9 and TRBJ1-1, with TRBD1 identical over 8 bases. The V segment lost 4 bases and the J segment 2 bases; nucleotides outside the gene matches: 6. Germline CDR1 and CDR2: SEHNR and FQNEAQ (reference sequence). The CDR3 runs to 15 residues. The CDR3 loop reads CASSSGQGENTEAFF. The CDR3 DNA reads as TGTGCCAGCAGCTCCGGACAGGGTGAAAACACTGAAGCTTTCTTT.

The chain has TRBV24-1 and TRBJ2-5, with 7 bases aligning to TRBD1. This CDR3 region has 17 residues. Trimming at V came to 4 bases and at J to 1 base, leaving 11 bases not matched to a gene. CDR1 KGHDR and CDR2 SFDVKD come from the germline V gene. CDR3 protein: CATSELRDSKLQETQYF. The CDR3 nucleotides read TGTGCCACCAGTGAATTAAGGGACAGTAAGCTCCAAGAGACCCAGTACTTC.

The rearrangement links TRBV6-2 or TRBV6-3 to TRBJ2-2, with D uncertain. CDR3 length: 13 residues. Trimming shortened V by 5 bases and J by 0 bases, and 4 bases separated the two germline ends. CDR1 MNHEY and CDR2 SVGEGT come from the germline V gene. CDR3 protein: CASSRTNTGELFF. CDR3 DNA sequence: TGTGCCAGCAGTCGCACGAACACCGGGGAGCTGTTTTTT.

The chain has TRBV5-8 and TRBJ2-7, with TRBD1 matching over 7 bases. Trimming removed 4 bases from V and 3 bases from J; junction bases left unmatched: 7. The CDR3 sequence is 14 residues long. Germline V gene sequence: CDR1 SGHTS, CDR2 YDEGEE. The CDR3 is CASSPTGPYYEQYF. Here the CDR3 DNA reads TGTGCCAGCAGCCCGACAGGGCCATACTACGAGCAGTACTTC.

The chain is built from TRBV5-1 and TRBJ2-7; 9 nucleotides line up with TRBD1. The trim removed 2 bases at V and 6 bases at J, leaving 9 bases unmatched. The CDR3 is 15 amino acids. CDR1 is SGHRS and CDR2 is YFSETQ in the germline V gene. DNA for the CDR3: TGCGCCAGCAGCTTCTGGGACAGGGTAAAGGGCGAGCAGTACTTC. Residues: CASSFWDRVKGEQYF.

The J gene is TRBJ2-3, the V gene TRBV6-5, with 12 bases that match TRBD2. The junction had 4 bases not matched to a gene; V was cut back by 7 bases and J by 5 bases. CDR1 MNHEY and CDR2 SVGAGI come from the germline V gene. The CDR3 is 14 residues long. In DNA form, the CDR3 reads TGTGCCAGCACCCCGGGACTAGCGGGAGATACGCAGTATTTT. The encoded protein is CASTPGLAGDTQYF.

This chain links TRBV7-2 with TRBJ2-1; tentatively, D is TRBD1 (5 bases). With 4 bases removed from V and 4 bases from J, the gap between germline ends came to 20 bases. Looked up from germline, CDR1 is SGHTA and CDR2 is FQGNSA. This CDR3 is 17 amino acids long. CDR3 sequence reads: CASSSPGPVVGYNEQFF. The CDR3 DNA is TGTGCCAGCAGCTCCCCAGGGCCCGTGGTGGGTTACAATGAGCAGTTCTTC.

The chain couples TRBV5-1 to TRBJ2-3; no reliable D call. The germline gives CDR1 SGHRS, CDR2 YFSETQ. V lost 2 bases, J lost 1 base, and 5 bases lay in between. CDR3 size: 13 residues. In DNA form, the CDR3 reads TGCGCCAGCAGCTTTACAGGCACAGATACGCAGTATTTT. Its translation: CASSFTGTDTQYF.

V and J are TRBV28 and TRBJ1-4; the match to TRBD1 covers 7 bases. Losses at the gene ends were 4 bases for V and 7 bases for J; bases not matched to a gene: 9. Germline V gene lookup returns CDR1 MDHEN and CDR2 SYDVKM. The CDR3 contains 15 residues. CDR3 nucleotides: TGTGCCAGCAGTTCTCCAAGTCGGGACAGTGAAAAACTGTTTTTT. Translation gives CASSSPSRDSEKLFF.